The 24 T cell receptor beta chains presented below share a single source sample, sequenced in a study of technical replicates of blood from a handful of donors. The assay was immunoSEQ multiplex PCR, and TCRdb's table has in-frame clones only and misses some. Here the sample spans about 74,000 clones, around four fifths being singletons. The sample comprised PBMCs. These receptors all come from a human donor in good health. Some clones in this sample may be carry-over from other donors' samples.

The genes are TRBV7-9 and TRBJ1-5; D is ambiguous. The CDR3 sequence is 8 residues long. In germline, CDR1 is SEHNR, CDR2 FQNEAQ (reference sequence). The CDR3 sequence: CGVEPQHF. The DNA for the CDR3 is TGTGGAGTTGAGCCCCAGCATTTT.

The J gene is TRBJ2-1, the V gene TRBV9; D uncertain. The CDR3 contains 13 residues. V was clipped by 2 bases and J by 6 bases, with 9 bases between them. CDR1 and CDR2 (germline): SGDLS, YYNGEE. This chain's CDR3 is CASSVSTLNEQFF. Here the CDR3 DNA reads TGTGCCAGCAGCGTTTCGACTCTCAATGAGCAGTTCTTC.

V is TRBV5-1 and J is TRBJ1-2; TRBD1 matches 7 bases. CDR1 is SGHRS, CDR2 YFSETQ, per germline. The trim removed 1 base at V and 8 bases at J, leaving 11 bases unmatched. The length of the CDR3 is 15 residues. In DNA, the CDR3 is TGCGCCAGCAGCTTGAACAGGGGAGGAGGGAGCGGCTACACCTTC. Translation gives CASSLNRGGGSGYTF.

The V call is TRBV7-8, the J call TRBJ2-7, with TRBD1 identical over 9 bases. Germline V CDR1 and CDR2: SGHVS, FQNEAQ. This CDR3 has 14 residues. Trimming at V came to 5 bases and at J to 7 bases, leaving 9 bases not matched to a gene. The CDR3 sequence: CASSAGTGIIEQYF. The CDR3 nucleotides read TGTGCCAGCAGCGCCGGGACAGGGATTATAGAGCAGTACTTC.

This clone was picked up one time. V and J are TRBV7-3 and TRBJ1-2, with D hard to call. The germline gives CDR1 SGHTA, CDR2 FQGTGA. The CDR3 is 13 amino acids. V was cut by 1 base and J by 7 bases, with 10 bases left in between. This CDR3 reads CASSLKAGSGYTF. The CDR3 DNA sequence: TGTGCCAGCAGCTTAAAAGCAGGCTCTGGCTACACCTTC.

This clone has only one observation. This chain connects TRBV6-6 to TRBJ1-2; D perhaps matches TRBD1 (5 bases). Trimming pared 10 bases from V and 6 bases from J, leaving 21 bases between. Germline values: CDR1 MNHNY, CDR2 SVGAGI (reference sequence). The CDR3 is 14 amino acids. In DNA form, the CDR3 reads TGTGCCACCAGGGAGGCCGGCGGGGGGAATGGCTACACCTTC. Translation gives CATREAGGGNGYTF.

V gene TRBV7-9 combines with J gene TRBJ2-5; 13 bases are a match to TRBD2. V gave up 4 bases and J gave up 4 bases; unmatched junction bases: 9. Germline V gene lookup returns CDR1 SEHNR and CDR2 FQNEAQ (reference sequence). The CDR3 runs to 17 residues. The CDR3 DNA sequence: TGTGCCAGCAGCTCCACTAGCGGGGGGGCACCGGGAGAGACCCAGTACTTC. This translates into CASSSTSGGAPGETQYF.

The chain joins TRBV6-5 to TRBJ2-3; D remains ambiguous. The CDR3 consists of 12 residues. Germline-derived CDR1 and CDR2 are MNHEY and SVGAGI. Trimming cost V 5 bases and J 2 bases, with 5 bases left between them. The CDR3 loop is CASSPHTDTQYF. The CDR3 region has the DNA TGTGCCAGCAGTCCCCACACAGATACGCAGTATTTT.

This clone appeared once. The rearrangement joins TRBV7-2 to TRBJ1-5; 7 bases agree with TRBD1. CDR3 length equals 16 residues. Germline V gives CDR1 SGHTA, CDR2 FQGNSA. J lost 1 base, V lost 1 base, and 4 bases had no gene match. The DNA for the CDR3 is TGTGCCAGCAGCTTAGGACACAGGGGAAGCAATCAGCCCCAGCATTTT. This codes for CASSLGHRGSNQPQHF.

The table lists this clone with a count of one. The chain combines TRBV5-1 with TRBJ2-3; TRBD2 might be the D (6 bases). Between the trimmed V and J ends, which lost 3 bases and 0 bases, there was a span of 23 bases. This CDR3 has 19 residues. Germline V gene lookup returns CDR1 SGHRS and CDR2 YFSETQ. The CDR3 DNA sequence: TGCGCCAGCAGCTCACCGGGGCTGGCGCGGGGATATAGCACAGATACGCAGTATTTT. Translating it yields CASSSPGLARGYSTDTQYF.

The J gene is TRBJ2-7, the V gene TRBV30, with D unresolved. The V end was cut by 3 bases, the J end by 1 base, with 13 bases between. Germline loops: CDR1 GTSNPN, CDR2 SVGIG (reference sequence). CDR3 size: 14 residues. Here the CDR3 DNA reads TGTGCCTGGAGGGCAATTACGGGTTCCTACGAGCAGTACTTC. Translation gives CAWRAITGSYEQYF.

A few counts support this clone. This chain joins TRBV4-1 and TRBJ1-1; 7 bases match TRBD1. Germline CDR1 is MGHRA and CDR2 is YSYEKL. J gave up 7 bases and V 3 bases, and 5 bases lay outside the gene matches. The CDR3 consists of 13 residues. The CDR3 sequence is CASSHRTGREAFF. As DNA, the CDR3 is TGCGCCAGCAGCCACCGGACAGGCCGTGAAGCTTTCTTT.

The gene calls are TRBV5-6 and TRBJ1-1; D may be TRBD1 (6 bases). The CDR3 totals 17 residues. V lost 0 bases, J lost 0 bases, and 15 bases lay in between. Germline V gene lookup returns CDR1 SGHDT and CDR2 YYEEEE. CDR3 residues: CASSLVRDKRMNTEAFF. The CDR3 DNA follows: TGTGCCAGCAGCTTGGTTCGGGACAAGAGGATGAACACTGAAGCTTTCTTT.

This sequence joins TRBV15 and TRBJ1-2; TRBD1 aligns across 9 bases. The CDR3 is made up of 15 amino acids. The ends lost 4 bases at V and 6 bases at J; junction bases unmatched: 9. Germline values: CDR1 LNHNV, CDR2 YYDKDF (reference sequence). CDR3 region: CATSTGKTGGNGYTF. The CDR3 DNA follows: TGTGCCACCAGCACCGGCAAGACAGGGGGAAATGGCTACACCTTC.

The rearrangement links TRBV19 to TRBJ2-7; 7 nucleotides align to TRBD2. CDR3 length: 14 amino acids. CDR1 and CDR2 (germline): LNHDA, SQIVND (reference sequence). The V and J ends lost 5 bases and 3 bases, in that order; junction bases with no gene match: 7. The CDR3 loop reads CASSRAGVGYEQYF. The CDR3 DNA is TGTGCCAGTAGTCGGGCGGGAGTGGGCTACGAGCAGTACTTC.

The chain recombines TRBV2 with TRBJ1-2; 8 bases line up with TRBD1. Germline V lookup: CDR1 SNHLY, CDR2 FYNNEI. This CDR3 has 14 amino acids. Trimming removed 3 bases from V and 4 bases from J; junction bases left unmatched: 4. Here the CDR3 DNA reads TGTGCCAGCAGTGAGGACAGGGCCGTCTATGGCTACACCTTC. It translates to CASSEDRAVYGYTF.

V and J are TRBV29-1 and TRBJ2-5, with TRBD2 identical over 12 bases. V was pared by 6 bases and J by 4 bases, with 3 bases of the junction left unmatched. This CDR3 has 13 residues. Germline V lookup: CDR1 SQVTM, CDR2 ANQGSEA. The CDR3 DNA reads TGCAGCGTCGCGGGACTAGCGGGAGAGACCCAGTACTTC. Protein product: CSVAGLAGETQYF.

The genes are TRBV6-1 and TRBJ1-5; D perhaps matches TRBD1 (6 bases). V was cut by 2 bases and J by 5 bases, with 10 bases left in between. Germline V CDR1 and CDR2: MNHNS, SASEGT. The CDR3 contains 14 residues. In DNA, the CDR3 is TGTGCCAGCAGTGAAATGGGGGCCTATCAGCCCCAGCATTTT. Translated, it gives CASSEMGAYQPQHF.

The chain has TRBV5-1 and TRBJ2-1, with D maybe TRBD2 (6 bases). Germline CDR1 is SGHRS and CDR2 is YFSETQ. The V and J ends lost 4 bases and 5 bases respectively, with 16 bases between them. This CDR3 spans 15 amino acids. CDR3 nucleotides: TGCGCCAGCAGCCCAGCGGGTAGTGGGGACAATGAGCAGTTCTTC. Protein product: CASSPAGSGDNEQFF.

This rearrangement joins TRBV2 to TRBJ2-1; no clear D. V gave up 1 base and J gave up 9 bases, with 7 bases separating them. The germline CDR1 and CDR2 sequences are SNHLY and FYNNEI. This CDR3 comprises 12 residues. The CDR3 DNA reads as TGTGCCAGCAGTGAAGAAATCGGTGAGCAGTTCTTC. Its protein product is CASSEEIGEQFF.

This clone was observed a handful of times. The rearrangement joins TRBV9 to TRBJ2-3; TRBD2 might be the D (5 bases). From germline, CDR1 is SGDLS and CDR2 YYNGEE. CDR3 length equals 14 residues. The V and J ends lost 4 bases and 4 bases respectively, with 13 bases between them. CDR3 nucleotides: TGTGCCAGCAGCCCTCCCCCCGGGGCAGATACGCAGTATTTT. Amino acid sequence: CASSPPPGADTQYF.

This chain uses TRBV6-6 with TRBJ2-7, with TRBD1 identical over 7 bases. Trimming removed 5 bases from V and 3 bases from J; junction bases left unmatched: 7. The CDR3 is made up of 14 amino acids. Germline CDR1 MNHNY, CDR2 SVGAGI (reference sequence). The DNA for the CDR3 is TGTGCCAGCAGTCCTGACAGGGTCGGCTACGAGCAGTACTTC. This encodes CASSPDRVGYEQYF.

A single count supports this clone. The chain carries TRBV6-5 and TRBJ1-2, with TRBD1 identical over 12 bases. Germline values: CDR1 MNHEY, CDR2 SVGAGI. The CDR3 loop spans 14 amino acids. V was clipped by 5 bases and J by 8 bases; unmatched bases: 6. CDR3 DNA: TGTGCCAGCAGTCTGGGACAGGGGGCAGGGGGCTACACCTTC. Protein: CASSLGQGAGGYTF.

The chain is built from TRBV5-6 and TRBJ2-7; 11 bases match TRBD2. The germline gives CDR1 SGHDT, CDR2 YYEEEE. The CDR3 runs 14 residues. Losses at the gene ends were 5 bases for V and 4 bases for J; bases not matched to a gene: 5. The CDR3 DNA sequence: TGTGCCAGCAGGTTAGCGGGAGGGCGTTACGAGCAGTACTTC. Its protein is CASRLAGGRYEQYF.